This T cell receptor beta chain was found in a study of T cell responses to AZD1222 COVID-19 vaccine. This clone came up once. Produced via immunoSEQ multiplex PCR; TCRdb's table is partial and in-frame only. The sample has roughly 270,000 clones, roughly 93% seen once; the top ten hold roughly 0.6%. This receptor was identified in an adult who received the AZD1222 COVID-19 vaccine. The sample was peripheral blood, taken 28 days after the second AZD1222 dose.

This chain's CDR3 is CASSLELQLPDTQYF. The DNA for the CDR3 is TGTGCCAGCAGCTTGGAACTGCAGCTGCCAGATACGCAGTATTTT. The chain employs TRBV5-4 and TRBJ2-3; D call uncertain. This CDR3 contains 15 residues. Between the trimmed V and J ends, which lost 0 bases and 4 bases, there was a span of 12 bases. In germline, CDR1 is SGHNT, CDR2 YYREEE (reference sequence).